The 26 T cell receptor beta chains reported below all come from one sample, sequenced in a study of shared clonotypes between healthy human individuals. TCRdb's table, derived via immunoSEQ multiplex PCR, lists solely in-frame clones and lacks some. The table shows fewer than 800,000 clones, with roughly nine tenths occurring only once. Naive CD8 cells comprised CD45RO-negative, CCR7-positively selected cells, excluding terminally differentiated effector memory CD45RA+ cells. Sequenced material: naive CD8+ T cells sorted from blood. These receptors came from a man younger than 45 in good health.

In this sample, this clone turned up once. This sequence joins TRBV27 and TRBJ2-2; D unclear. The V gene's germline CDR1 is MNHEY and CDR2 SMNVEV (reference sequence). This CDR3 comprises 15 residues. Trimming took off 1 base at V and 4 bases at J, with 10 bases between the two ends. CDR3 in DNA: TGTGCCAGCAGTTTATGGGCTGATGGCACCGGGGAGCTGTTTTTT. This encodes CASSLWADGTGELFF.

The rearrangement joins TRBV7-9 to TRBJ2-1; D may be TRBD2 (6 bases). Germline-derived CDR1 and CDR2 are SEHNR and FQNEAQ (reference sequence). This CDR3 is 13 amino acids long. V lost 4 bases and J 8 bases, leaving 12 bases between the germline ends. CDR3 in DNA: TGTGCCAGCAGCTCGGGACTTTTCGATGAGCAGTTCTTC. It specifies CASSSGLFDEQFF.

The chain couples TRBV2 to TRBJ2-2; 9 bases are a match to TRBD1. Per germline, CDR1 SNHLY and CDR2 FYNNEI. Germline trimming cut 10 bases from V and 7 bases from J; bases unmatched to any gene: 4. The CDR3 runs to 12 residues. The CDR3 bases are TGTGCCAACAGGGGGCCGAGCGGGGAGCTGTTTTTT. Translating gives CANRGPSGELFF.

The chain uses TRBV28 and TRBJ1-2, with D possibly TRBD1 on 5 matching bases. The germline gives CDR1 MDHEN, CDR2 SYDVKM. The CDR3 runs to 13 residues. V was clipped by 3 bases and J by 2 bases, with 7 bases between them. CDR3 in amino acids: CASSFQGNYGYTF. The DNA of the CDR3 is TGTGCCAGCAGTTTTCAGGGCAACTATGGCTACACCTTC.

As regards this clone: A read error may account for a junction end that differs from germline. Other DNA sequences from this sample encode an identical CDR3 as well. V and J are TRBV27 and TRBJ2-2; D perhaps matches TRBD2 (5 bases). The CDR3 runs to 12 residues. Germline CDR1 and CDR2: MNHEY and SMNVEV (reference sequence). CDR3 region: CASSLLPGELFF. Here the CDR3 DNA reads TGTGCCAGCAGTTTATTGCCCGGGGAGCTATTTTTT.

The rearrangement joins TRBV4-1 to TRBJ2-5; D remains ambiguous. The germline V gene encodes CDR1 MGHRA and CDR2 YSYEKL. With 0 bases removed from V and 8 bases from J, the gap between germline ends came to 19 bases. The CDR3 runs to 16 residues. The CDR3 region is CASSQDPLPAIGTQYF. CDR3 coding DNA: TGCGCCAGCAGCCAAGATCCTCTCCCGGCCATTGGTACCCAGTACTTC.

J is TRBJ2-1 and V is TRBV27; TRBD2 might be the D (6 bases). Germline V gene sequence: CDR1 MNHEY, CDR2 SMNVEV (reference sequence). V gave up 6 bases and J gave up 4 bases, with 13 bases separating them. This CDR3 is 14 amino acids long. The CDR3 spells CASSSSTSYNEQFF. DNA for the CDR3: TGTGCCAGCAGCTCTTCGACTAGTTACAATGAGCAGTTCTTC.

The chain carries TRBV30 and TRBJ2-7; 11 positions agree with TRBD1. CDR1 GTSNPN and CDR2 SVGIG come from the germline V gene (reference sequence). The ends lost 0 bases at V and 1 base at J; junction bases unmatched: 5. The CDR3 length is 16 residues. The CDR3 spells CAWSVEGQGASYEQYF. The CDR3, as DNA: TGTGCCTGGAGTGTTGAAGGACAGGGGGCATCCTACGAGCAGTACTTC. Full variable domain (outside the CDR3, taken from reference TRBV30 and TRBJ2-7): SQTIHQWPATLVQPVGSPLSLECTVEGTSNPNLYWYRQAAGRGLQLLFYSVGIGQISSEVPQNLSASRPQDRQFILSSKKLLLSDSGFYLCAWSVEGQGASYEQYFGPGTRLTVT.

The rearrangement uses TRBV18 and TRBJ2-7; D is ambiguous. The V gene's germline CDR1 is KGHSH and CDR2 LQKENI. This CDR3 contains 14 residues. The ends were cut back, 3 bases at V and 3 bases at J, with 12 bases in the middle. The CDR3 sequence is CASSPDRKIYEQYF. Written as DNA, the CDR3 is TGTGCCAGCTCACCGGACCGAAAGATCTACGAGCAGTACTTC.

V is TRBV5-5 and J is TRBJ1-3; D gene ambiguous. The CDR3 covers 14 residues. Germline V gives CDR1 SGHKS, CDR2 YYEKEE (reference sequence). The germline V and J ends were trimmed by 3 bases and 7 bases, with 14 bases remaining between them. The chain's CDR3 is CASSSPGPGNTIYF. For the CDR3, the DNA is TGTGCCAGCAGCTCTCCGGGCCCGGGGAACACCATATATTTT.

On this clone itself: Other DNA sequences in this specimen translate into the identical CDR3. The V call is TRBV9, the J call TRBJ2-7; 7 nucleotides agree with TRBD2. The CDR3 has 13 amino acids. J lost 0 bases, V lost 7 bases, and 4 bases had no gene match. Germline V gene data show CDR1 as SGDLS and CDR2 as YYNGEE. The CDR3 DNA is TGTGCCAGCTCTAGCGGAAGCTCCTACGAGCAGTACTTC. It is translated as CASSSGSSYEQYF.

The CDR3 reads CASSLWGTSVSYNEQFF. The CDR3 nucleotides are TGCGCCAGCAGCCTGTGGGGGACTAGCGTATCCTACAATGAGCAGTTCTTC. The gene calls are TRBV5-1 and TRBJ2-1, with 10 bases aligning to TRBD2. V lost 4 bases, J lost 1 base, and 8 bases stayed unmatched. Germline CDR1 and CDR2: SGHRS and YFSETQ. The CDR3 has 17 amino acids.

This rearrangement joins TRBV28 to TRBJ2-3; 12 bases are a match to TRBD2. The CDR3 consists of 17 residues. From germline, CDR1 is MDHEN and CDR2 SYDVKM. The V and J ends lost 3 bases and 4 bases, in that order; junction bases with no gene match: 8. The CDR3 DNA reads as TGTGCCAGCAGTTTCGGACTAGCGGGATCAAGGGCAGATACGCAGTATTTT. It codes for CASSFGLAGSRADTQYF.

The table lists this clone with a few counts. Other DNA sequences from this sample encode an identical CDR3 as well. The V gene is TRBV27, the J gene TRBJ2-7, with 9 bases lining up with TRBD1. Germline CDR1 reads MNHEY; CDR2 reads SMNVEV (reference sequence). This CDR3 region has 15 residues. Trimming at V came to 3 bases and at J to 2 bases, leaving 5 bases not matched to a gene. Here the CDR3 DNA reads TGTGCCAGCAGTTTTTCCGGGACAGGGACCTACGAGCAGTACTTC. Translated: CASSFSGTGTYEQYF.

The chain is built from TRBV28 and TRBJ2-7, with 11 nucleotides matching TRBD2. CDR3 size: 19 residues. Germline trimming cut 2 bases from V and 1 base from J; bases unmatched to any gene: 13. CDR1 MDHEN and CDR2 SYDVKM come from the germline V gene. In DNA form, the CDR3 reads TGTGCCAGCAGTTTAATTACTAGCGGGAGCGGCTCCCAGTCCTACGAGCAGTACTTC. Protein: CASSLITSGSGSQSYEQYF.

For this clone: Other nucleotide sequences from this sample produce the same CDR3. V is TRBV7-9 and J is TRBJ2-7; 12 nucleotides align to TRBD2. Germline V lookup: CDR1 SEHNR, CDR2 FQNEAQ (reference sequence). There are 14 residues in the CDR3. The J segment lost 5 bases and the V segment lost 5 bases, leaving 4 bases of the junction unmatched. CDR3 sequence reads: CASSPGLAGHEQYF. DNA of the CDR3: TGTGCCAGCAGCCCGGGACTAGCGGGCCACGAGCAGTACTTC.

V is TRBV27 and J is TRBJ2-1; 12 nucleotides match TRBD2. Losses at the gene ends were 6 bases for V and 6 bases for J; bases not matched to a gene: 9. Germline V gene sequence: CDR1 MNHEY, CDR2 SMNVEV (reference sequence). This CDR3 contains 16 residues. The CDR3 sequence is CASSTTGTSGSNEQFF. The DNA of the CDR3 is TGTGCCAGCAGCACTACCGGGACTAGCGGGTCCAATGAGCAGTTCTTC.

The V and J genes are TRBV9 and TRBJ2-1; 7 bases align to TRBD2. The CDR3 contains 15 residues. V lost 2 bases, J lost 6 bases, and 8 bases stayed unmatched. The germline V gene encodes CDR1 SGDLS and CDR2 YYNGEE. The CDR3 bases are TGTGCCAGCAGCGTTTGGGCTAGCGGTACCAATGAGCAGTTCTTC. Translation gives CASSVWASGTNEQFF.

This chain joins TRBV5-4 and TRBJ2-7; no reliable D call. The CDR3 has 14 residues. Germline CDR1 SGHNT, CDR2 YYREEE (reference sequence). Trimming left V 4 bases short and J 2 bases short, with 13 bases between. CDR3 nucleotides: TGTGCCAGCAGCGTTAAATCCCGGCCCTACGAGCAGTACTTC. Protein sequence: CASSVKSRPYEQYF.

The rearrangement links TRBV5-1 to TRBJ2-1; possibly TRBD1 for D (6 bases). The CDR3 is 19 amino acids. The V end was cut by 5 bases, the J end by 4 bases, with 28 bases between. CDR1 is SGHRS and CDR2 is YFSETQ in the germline V gene. CDR3 region: CASRGQGIGVEGLYNEQFF. In nucleotides, the CDR3 is TGCGCCAGCAGGGGCCAGGGGATAGGGGTAGAAGGGCTATACAATGAGCAGTTCTTC.

This sequence joins TRBV12-5 and TRBJ2-6; D may match TRBD1 or TRBD2 (5 bases each). V was clipped by 1 base and J by 0 bases, with 7 bases between them. The CDR3 consists of 16 residues. Per germline, CDR1 LGHNT and CDR2 FRNRAP. CDR3 amino acids: CASGLAGTSGANVLTF. CDR3 DNA sequence: TGTGCTAGTGGTTTGGCAGGGACCTCTGGGGCCAACGTCCTGACTTTC.

This chain connects TRBV9 to TRBJ2-1, with 7 bases identical to TRBD2. With V trimmed by 0 bases and J by 3 bases, 3 bases remained unmatched. The germline CDR1 and CDR2 sequences are SGDLS and YYNGEE. This CDR3 has 15 amino acids. This CDR3 is CASSVGSSGYNEQFF. The CDR3 DNA reads as TGTGCCAGCAGCGTAGGATCTAGCGGCTACAATGAGCAGTTCTTC.

The V and J genes are TRBV15 and TRBJ2-6; D is uncertain. V lost 3 bases, J lost 0 bases, and 12 bases lay in between. Germline V gene data show CDR1 as LNHNV and CDR2 as YYDKDF (reference sequence). This CDR3 spans 17 amino acids. The CDR3 region is CATSSHVYGSGANVLTF. CDR3 DNA sequence: TGTGCCACCAGCAGTCACGTGTACGGCTCTGGGGCCAACGTCCTGACTTTC.

This clone was seen just once. The junction shows a germline mismatch at one end, possibly a read error. The J gene is TRBJ2-7, the V gene TRBV5-3; 12 bases are a match to TRBD2. TRBV5-3 is an ORF, and what it does is uncertain. The CDR3 has 15 residues. The CDR3 nucleotides are TGTGCCAGCAGCTTGGGGACTAGCGGGTTTGACGAGCAGTACTTC. Its protein is CASSLGTSGFDEQYF.

In nucleotides, the CDR3 is TGTGCCACCACGAGGGGACTAGCGGGTGAGCAGTACTTC. Translated: CATTRGLAGEQYF. This chain links TRBV25-1 with TRBJ2-7; 12 bases map to TRBD2. J was trimmed by 7 bases and V by 10 bases; bases with no gene match: 8. This CDR3 is 13 amino acids long. Germline assignment: CDR1 MGHDK and CDR2 SYGVNS.

The chain is built from TRBV7-9 and TRBJ2-7, with 8 nucleotides matching TRBD2. From germline, CDR1 is SEHNR and CDR2 FQNEAQ (reference sequence). This CDR3 has 15 amino acids. Trimming at V came to 5 bases and at J to 3 bases, leaving 9 bases not matched to a gene. CDR3 residues: CASSPGLASSYEQYF. The DNA of the CDR3 is TGTGCCAGCAGCCCCGGACTAGCTTCCAGCTACGAGCAGTACTTC. The full variable domain, its missing parts supplied by reference TRBV7-9 and TRBJ2-7, is DTGVSQNPRHKITKRGQNVTFRCDPISEHNRLYWYRQTLGQGPEFLTYFQNEAQLEKSRLLSDRFSAERPKGSFSTLEIQRTEQGDSAMYLCASSPGLASSYEQYFGPGTRLTVT.